This T cell receptor beta chain was profiled in a study of OX40 agonist ivuxolimab in advanced cancers. Study as a whole: Eligibility admitted prior anti-PD-1, anti-PD-L1 or anti-CTLA-4 therapy; 40% to 50% had some.

The data were produced by immunoSEQ multiplex PCR, yet TCRdb's version contains in-frame clones alone and is incomplete. This sample has 90,000 or so clones, with 89% found just once. Only one count was recorded for this clone. The germline V and J ends were trimmed by 1 base and 4 bases, with 10 bases remaining between them. Germline CDR1 reads ENHRY; CDR2 reads SYGVKD. The CDR3 spans 14 residues. Sequencing used CD4+ or CD8+ T cells sorted from blood, obtained in a trial of the OX40 agonist ivuxolimab. This chain links TRBV10-3 with TRBJ1-1; a weak D match, TRBD1 (6 bases). This receptor was taken from an adult with an advanced solid tumor such as melanoma, head and neck, liver or kidney cancer. The CDR3 sequence: CAISELEGGTEAFF. CDR3 nucleotide sequence: TGTGCCATCAGTGAGTTAGAAGGGGGCACTGAAGCTTTCTTT.